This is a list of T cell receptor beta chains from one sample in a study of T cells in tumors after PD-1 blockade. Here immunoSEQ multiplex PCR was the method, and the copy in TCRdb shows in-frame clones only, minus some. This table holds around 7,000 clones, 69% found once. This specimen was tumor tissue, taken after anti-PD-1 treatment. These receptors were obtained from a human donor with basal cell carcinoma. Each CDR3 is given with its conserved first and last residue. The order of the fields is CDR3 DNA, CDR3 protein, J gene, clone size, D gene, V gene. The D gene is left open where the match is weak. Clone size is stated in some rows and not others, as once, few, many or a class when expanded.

DNA: TGTGCCAGCGGGGGGGGGTTCTACGAGCAGTACTTC; CDR3: CASGGGFYEQYF; J: TRBJ2-7; size: -; D: TRBD2; V: TRBV27
DNA: TGTGCCAGCAGCTTAGATTCAGGGGGCACAGATACGCAGTATTTT; CDR3: CASSLDSGGTDTQYF; J: TRBJ2-3; size: -; D: -; V: TRBV7-2
DNA: TGTGCCAGCAGTGACGGGACTCACGACACAGATACGCAGTATTTT; CDR3: CASSDGTHDTDTQYF; J: TRBJ2-3; size: -; D: -; V: TRBV5-4
DNA: TGTGCCACCAGCAGAAGGGATTACTACAATGAGCAGTTCTTC; CDR3: CATSRRDYYNEQFF; J: TRBJ2-1; size: -; D: -; V: TRBV15
DNA: TGTGCCAGCAGTTTAGACCCGGACTATGGCTACACCTTC; CDR3: CASSLDPDYGYTF; J: TRBJ1-2; size: -; D: -; V: TRBV28
DNA: TGTGCCAGCAGCGTAGTCGCGGGGCTGAACACTGAAGCTTTCTTT; CDR3: CASSVVAGLNTEAFF; J: TRBJ1-1; size: -; D: -; V: TRBV9
DNA: TGTGCCAGCAGCCTCCGCGGGAGGGAGCAGTACTTC; CDR3: CASSLRGREQYF; J: TRBJ2-7; size: -; D: TRBD2; V: TRBV7-9
DNA: TGCGCCAGCAGTACCACTAGTCAGGAGACCCAGTACTTC; CDR3: CASSTTSQETQYF; J: TRBJ2-5; size: few; D: -; V: TRBV10-2
DNA: TGTGCCAGCAGCTCCTGGGGACAGGGGGGCGTTAATGAAAAACTGTTTTTT; CDR3: CASSSWGQGGVNEKLFF; J: TRBJ1-4; size: -; D: TRBD1; V: TRBV7-9
DNA: TGTGCCAGCTCACCGAGGGAGAAAGCGATTGGGAACACTGAAGCTTTCTTT; CDR3: CASSPREKAIGNTEAFF; J: TRBJ1-1; size: -; D: -; V: TRBV18
DNA: TGTGCCAGCAGCCGACCGGAGAGCTCCTACAATGAGCAGTTCTTC; CDR3: CASSRPESSYNEQFF; J: TRBJ2-1; size: -; D: -; V: TRBV3-1/TRBV3-2
DNA: TGTGCCATCAGTGGGACCGACAGGGAGGGAGAGACCCAGTACTTC; CDR3: CAISGTDREGETQYF; J: TRBJ2-5; size: -; D: -; V: TRBV10-3
DNA: TGCAGTGCTAGAGGTACAGAGACCCAGTACTTC; CDR3: CSARGTETQYF; J: TRBJ2-5; size: few; D: -; V: TRBV20-1
DNA: TGTGCCAGCAGTGACGGCCTGGAGGGCTACACCTTC; CDR3: CASSDGLEGYTF; J: TRBJ1-2; size: -; D: -; V: TRBV12-3/TRBV12-4
DNA: TGTGCCAGCATTGGGACAGGGGGCACAGATACGCAGTATTTT; CDR3: CASIGTGGTDTQYF; J: TRBJ2-3; size: once; D: TRBD1; V: TRBV6-5
DNA: TGTGCCAGCAGCTTAAAAGGGGGCAGACAGGCCTCCACGAACACCGGGGAGCTGTTTTTT; CDR3: CASSLKGGRQASTNTGELFF; J: TRBJ2-2; size: few; D: TRBD1; V: TRBV7-3
DNA: TGCAGTGCTAGTTCCCCGGGAGGGGGCCCTGGAAACACCATATATTTT; CDR3: CSASSPGGGPGNTIYF; J: TRBJ1-3; size: -; D: TRBD1; V: TRBV20-1
DNA: TGCGCCAGCAGCTTGGCCGGAGCAAACCAAGAGACCCAGTACTTC; CDR3: CASSLAGANQETQYF; J: TRBJ2-5; size: few; D: -; V: TRBV5-1
DNA: TGTGCCAGCAGCGCACGTGGGACAGGGGGGACCCAGTACTTC; CDR3: CASSARGTGGTQYF; J: TRBJ2-5; size: large; D: TRBD1; V: TRBV2
DNA: TGCGCCAGCAGCCAAGATGGGCGAAGACTAGGTTCCGAGCAGTACTTC; CDR3: CASSQDGRRLGSEQYF; J: TRBJ2-7; size: -; D: -; V: TRBV4-1
DNA: TGTGCCAGCAGTTTAGGAGCCTACGAGCAGTACTTC; CDR3: CASSLGAYEQYF; J: TRBJ2-7; size: medium-sized; D: -; V: TRBV12-3/TRBV12-4
DNA: TGTGCCAGCAGCTTAGATTCAGGTCAGGTGTTCTTC; CDR3: CASSLDSGQVFF; J: TRBJ2-1; size: -; D: -; V: TRBV11-3
DNA: TGTGCCATCAGGTCCGGGACACATGGCTACACCTTC; CDR3: CAIRSGTHGYTF; J: TRBJ1-2; size: -; D: -; V: TRBV10-3
DNA: TGTGCCAGCAACCAGGGGGCGCAGGGTGAGCAGTTCTTC; CDR3: CASNQGAQGEQFF; J: TRBJ2-1; size: -; D: TRBD1; V: TRBV6-5
DNA: TGCGCCAGCAGCCAAGATACATCGTCCCTGTTGGTCGAGCAGTACTTC; CDR3: CASSQDTSSLLVEQYF; J: TRBJ2-7; size: -; D: -; V: TRBV4-1
DNA: TGTGCCAGTAGCTCAGACGGTTACACTGAAGCTTTCTTT; CDR3: CASSSDGYTEAFF; J: TRBJ1-1; size: -; D: -; V: TRBV19
DNA: TGTGCCAGTCGGCGGCACGCGGGGGGGAACACCGGGGAGCTGTTTTTT; CDR3: CASRRHAGGNTGELFF; J: TRBJ2-2; size: -; D: TRBD2; V: TRBV19
DNA: TGTGCCTGGAGTACAGGGCGTCCCTCCTACAATGAGCAGTTCTTC; CDR3: CAWSTGRPSYNEQFF; J: TRBJ2-1; size: few; D: -; V: TRBV30
DNA: TGTGCCATCAGTGATCGGACAAGTTCTTCCGAGCAGTACTTC; CDR3: CAISDRTSSSEQYF; J: TRBJ2-7; size: -; D: -; V: TRBV10-3
DNA: TGCGCCAGCAGCGCAGGACAGGGGGCCTACGAGCAGTACTTC; CDR3: CASSAGQGAYEQYF; J: TRBJ2-7; size: few; D: TRBD1; V: TRBV5-1
DNA: TGTGCCAGTGAAGGGGGGACAAGAGTTCTCGATGGCTACACCTTC; CDR3: CASEGGTRVLDGYTF; J: TRBJ1-2; size: -; D: -; V: TRBV2
DNA: TGTGCCAGCAGTTACCCGACAGGGCCGATGAACACTGAAGCTTTCTTT; CDR3: CASSYPTGPMNTEAFF; J: TRBJ1-1; size: -; D: TRBD1; V: TRBV6-6
DNA: TGCGCCAGCAGCTTTACAGGGGGCATAACTGAAGCTTTCTTT; CDR3: CASSFTGGITEAFF; J: TRBJ1-1; size: -; D: TRBD1; V: TRBV5-1
DNA: TGCGCCAGCAGATATAGCGGGGGGGCGTACGAGCAGTACTTC; CDR3: CASRYSGGAYEQYF; J: TRBJ2-7; size: -; D: TRBD2; V: TRBV5-1
DNA: TGTGCCAGCTCACCCGTCCGGGGCTTGACTGAAGCTTTCTTT; CDR3: CASSPVRGLTEAFF; J: TRBJ1-1; size: -; D: -; V: TRBV18
DNA: TGCGCCAGCAGCCAACCCTTAGCGGGGGACGACAATGAGCAGTTCTTC; CDR3: CASSQPLAGDDNEQFF; J: TRBJ2-1; size: once; D: TRBD2; V: TRBV4-1
DNA: TGTGCCAGCAGTTTAGGAGGACCCGCCTACGAGCAGTACTTC; CDR3: CASSLGGPAYEQYF; J: TRBJ2-7; size: -; D: -; V: TRBV27
DNA: TGTGCCAGCAGCCCGGGAACAGGGTACAATGAGCAGTTCTTC; CDR3: CASSPGTGYNEQFF; J: TRBJ2-1; size: -; D: -; V: TRBV9
DNA: TGTGCCAGCAGTTACTCGACCAGCGATGGTAATGAAAAACTGTTTTTT; CDR3: CASSYSTSDGNEKLFF; J: TRBJ1-4; size: -; D: -; V: TRBV6-5
DNA: TGTGCCAGCAAGGTTGCCTATAATTCACCCCTCCACTTT; CDR3: CASKVAYNSPLHF; J: TRBJ1-6; size: -; D: -; V: TRBV6-6
DNA: TGTGCCAGTAGTATAGTGACCGGGTCTCAGCCCCAGCATTTT; CDR3: CASSIVTGSQPQHF; J: TRBJ1-5; size: -; D: -; V: TRBV19
DNA: TGTGCCAGCAGCCAAGATCTAGCAGGGGAGCATGGCTACACCTTC; CDR3: CASSQDLAGEHGYTF; J: TRBJ1-2; size: -; D: -; V: TRBV4-2
DNA: TGTGCCAGCAGCTGGGGGGACACGGAGGCGGAAGCTTTCTTT; CDR3: CASSWGDTEAEAFF; J: TRBJ1-1; size: medium-sized; D: -; V: TRBV7-9
DNA: TGCGCCAGCAGCTTGTCCGGGACAGAAGAGACCCAGTACTTC; CDR3: CASSLSGTEETQYF; J: TRBJ2-5; size: few; D: TRBD1; V: TRBV5-1
DNA: TGTGCCAGCAGCGTACAGGGAATGGCCGGGGAGCTGTTTTTT; CDR3: CASSVQGMAGELFF; J: TRBJ2-2; size: -; D: -; V: TRBV9
DNA: TGTGCCAGTAGTATCGGGGCGTTGTCCTACGAGCAGTACTTC; CDR3: CASSIGALSYEQYF; J: TRBJ2-7; size: once; D: -; V: TRBV19
DNA: TGTGCCAGCAGTTCCGGCAGACTCTCTGGGGCCAACGTCCTGACTTTC; CDR3: CASSSGRLSGANVLTF; J: TRBJ2-6; size: -; D: -; V: TRBV27
DNA: TGTGCCAGCAGTGCGTTTCGGGGGGGTGGCACTGAAGCTTTCTTT; CDR3: CASSAFRGGGTEAFF; J: TRBJ1-1; size: -; D: -; V: TRBV2
DNA: TGCGCCAGCAGCCCGCCCGGAAACACCATATATTTT; CDR3: CASSPPGNTIYF; J: TRBJ1-3; size: -; D: -; V: TRBV5-1
DNA: TGCGCCAGCAGCCAATCTCTCTCCCGGGGGACCTCCCAAAACATTCAGTACTTC; CDR3: CASSQSLSRGTSQNIQYF; J: TRBJ2-4; size: medium-sized; D: -; V: TRBV4-3
DNA: TGTGCCATCAGTGAGTTATCCGTCCTGAACAATGAGCAGTTCTTC; CDR3: CAISELSVLNNEQFF; J: TRBJ2-1; size: once; D: -; V: TRBV10-3
DNA: TGCGCCAGCAGCCAAGGGGACAGGAGTAGCGGCCAAGAGACCCAGTACTTC; CDR3: CASSQGDRSSGQETQYF; J: TRBJ2-5; size: -; D: TRBD1; V: TRBV4-1
DNA: TGCGCCAGCAGCTCGTGGGCAGGCATGACAGATACGCAGTATTTT; CDR3: CASSSWAGMTDTQYF; J: TRBJ2-3; size: -; D: -; V: TRBV5-1
DNA: TGTGCCAGCAGGTATACAGGTTCCTCTGGAAACACCATATATTTT; CDR3: CASRYTGSSGNTIYF; J: TRBJ1-3; size: few; D: -; V: TRBV13
DNA: TGTGCCACCAGTGAGGGGGACAGGGTGTTGGATGAGCAGTTCTTC; CDR3: CATSEGDRVLDEQFF; J: TRBJ2-1; size: once; D: TRBD1; V: TRBV24-1